This T cell receptor beta chain was obtained from a study of blood T cell repertoires in COVID-19. Study overall: Specimens from acute and convalescent COVID-19 originated in the United States, Italy and Spain. Sample material is recorded as cDNA or gDNA derived from T cells, B-cell-depleted T cells, or PBMCs.

There are a few counts of this clone. Sequencing was performed with immunoSEQ multiplex PCR; in TCRdb, only in-frame clones are kept and a portion is missing. Among roughly 110,000 clones listed, about 89% were seen once. The germline V gene has CDR1 MNHEY and CDR2 SMNVEV (reference sequence). The CDR3 consists of 13 residues. V was shortened by 5 bases and J by 0 bases, with 7 bases between the two germline ends. The sequencing input was peripheral blood. The sequence was collected from a man in his forties with active or convalescent COVID-19. This chain connects TRBV27 to TRBJ1-1, with D tentatively TRBD1 (5 bases). The CDR3 loop reads CASSRGMNTEAFF. CDR3 DNA sequence: TGTGCCAGCAGTCGGGGGATGAACACTGAAGCTTTCTTT.